These 3 T cell receptor beta chains came from one sample sequenced in a study of vaccination and CD4 T cells after COVID-19. Treatment: 10-day PBMC culture with coronavirus spike peptide pools or control peptides (ViraFEST assay). Researchers used the Oncomine TCR Beta short-read assay to sequence DNA from cultured CD4+ T cells. TCRdb recomputed calls from the PCR reads with MiXCR, one row per CDR3 protein. The sample has about 27,000 distinct CDR3 sequences; 62% are singletons. These TCRs' antigens remain unknown. The specimen comprised CD4+ T cells from blood, cultured in vitro, sampled after SARS-CoV-2 vaccination. These receptors came from a human donor who received a COVID-19 vaccine.

This chain links TRBV24-1 with TRBJ2-3; no firm D call. The CDR3 runs to 15 residues. Trimming took off 6 bases at V and 6 bases at J, with 18 bases between the two ends. Germline V gene data show CDR1 as KGHDR and CDR2 as SFDVKD. In DNA, the CDR3 is TGTGCCACCAGTTTTTCATCGGGCCAGACGGATACGCAGTATTTT. Encoded protein: CATSFSSGQTDTQYF.

The chain uses TRBV10-3 and TRBJ1-2; TRBD1 aligns across 7 bases. With 5 bases clipped from V and 4 bases from J, the junction kept 4 bases outside the gene matches. The CDR3 loop spans 13 amino acids. Germline assignment: CDR1 ENHRY and CDR2 SYGVKD. In DNA, the CDR3 is TGTGCCATCAGTACCGGGACAGCCTATGGCTACACCTTC. Its protein is CAISTGTAYGYTF.

CDR3 sequence reads: CASSDYHNEQFF. The CDR3 DNA follows: TGTGCCAGCTCTGACTACCACAATGAGCAGTTCTTC. The V gene is TRBV6-2 or TRBV6-3, the J gene TRBJ2-1; TRBD2 is a possible D gene (5 bases). Germline CDR1 is MNHEY and CDR2 is SVGEGT. The CDR3 covers 12 residues. Deletions cut 8 bases from V and 5 bases from J, with 10 bases between.